This T cell receptor beta chain was recovered during a study of PD-1 blockade in classical Hodgkin lymphoma. All the patients suffered relapse after autologous stem cell transplantation, and brentuximab vedotin exposure differed. CDR3 length: 16 amino acids. V lost 4 bases to trimming and J lost 7 bases; unmatched junction nucleotides: 11. CDR1 and CDR2 from the germline V gene are SEHNR and FQNEAQ (reference sequence). In the case of this clone: Its antigen is as yet unknown.

General study findings and limits: Lower baseline TCR diversity was reported for newly diagnosed patients than for healthy donors. There was a significant rise in CD4+ TCR diversity by C4D1, with no such rise for CD8+. With respect to the repertoire differences, their causes, possibly disease activity or prior therapy, remain undefined. Complete responders started with a diversity level that resembled newly diagnosed patients at baseline.

TCRdb's copy holds only in-frame clones and misses some; the assay was immunoSEQ multiplex PCR. The data show fewer than 100,000 clones, with 80% to 95% seen just once and about 2.5% held by the top ten. The sample was peripheral blood mononuclear cells (PBMCs), taken at baseline. The clonotype originates from a human donor with classical Hodgkin lymphoma. The V call is TRBV7-9, the J call TRBJ2-1, with 9 positions matching TRBD2. CDR3 in amino acids: CASSSLVAGDYNEQFF. The CDR3 nucleotides are TGTGCCAGCAGCTCCCTAGTAGCGGGAGACTATAATGAGCAGTTCTTC.